This T cell receptor beta chain was retrieved from a study of shared clonotypes between healthy human individuals (dated by TCRdb to between 2020 and 2021). Regarding the research as a whole: The cohort included three men and two women between 18 and 49 years of age. For each donor, three plates each were used for CD4 naive and CD4 memory, two plates were used for CD8 naive, and one plate was used for CD8 memory. To estimate repertoire size and how much clonotype sharing occurs between individuals, the study deeply sequenced the blood TCR repertoires of 4 to 6 healthy adults. Libraries were prepared and TCR repertoires were sequenced by different laboratories using diverse techniques, in order to increase sequencing depth and limit assay-specific biases. Each donor's leukapheresis produced roughly between roughly 0.85 and 9.5 billion PBMCs. Points the paper makes about the study in general: Sampling was restricted to blood, and TCR repertoires in tissues likely differ from the TCR repertoires found in blood. Pairwise subsampling led to the expectation that sequencing depth would affect the degree of clonotype sharing among donors. Even with the large sequencing depth, rarefaction of the sorted-subset datasets indicated that sequencing was incomplete. Naive subsets generally had larger estimated clonotype richness than memory subsets. Because the study included only a small number of donors, the genetic and exposure-history diversity represented was limited. Clonotypes shared by all four sorted-subset donors showed higher generation probabilities than non-shared clonotypes. Sharing across several donors was observed for around 5% of naive CD4, 3% to 3.5% of naive CD8, 2% to 2.5% of memory CD4, and about 0.4% of memory CD8 clonotypes.

The donors were healthy, HIV-negative adults who had no recently reported acute infections or vaccinations. Every donor was a Caucasian adult residing in Nashville, Tennessee, USA. Magnetic negative selection was used to enrich CD4+ T cells, after which naive cells were positively selected on CD45RA and the negative fraction became the memory subset. Blood was collected by leukapheresis, and PBMCs were isolated by Ficoll-Histopaque density gradient centrifugation and then cryopreserved in liquid nitrogen vapor phase. Analytical flow cytometry was used to check the purity and quantity of every magnetically sorted T cell population. Genomic DNA was isolated from each sorted fraction and quantified by UV absorbance on a Nanodrop 2000c. Clipping removes 6 bases from V and 4 bases from J, with 9 as the unmatched junction base count. The cysteine opens and the phenylalanine closes a CDR3 of 14 amino acids. Just the 42-base CDR3 DNA is kept, in frame starting at base 1. Via the germline V gene, CDR1 is MNHNS and CDR2 SASEGT.

Points on this clone: The antigen it recognizes is unknown. The record has no base qualities; no much larger clone is one base away.

Using the deep immunoSEQ assay, TCR CDR3 regions were amplified from genomic DNA by multiplex PCR. Extracted genomic DNA from each cell subset was distributed evenly across all wells of several immunoSEQ 96-well plates, and each plate was treated as a replicate. Each replicate PCR for sorted subsets received 200 ng genomic DNA, equal to 28,000 or so T cell genomes. The purified libraries were quantified using a Qubit 3.0 fluorometer, sized with a Bioanalyzer 2100, and then quantified again using the KAPA Library Quantification kit. A separate single-read 150-cycle Illumina NextSeq 550 flow cell was used to sequence each immunoSEQ 96-well plate. In the authors' own workflow: The immunoSEQ output contained only junctional sequences without quality scores, so filtering could not match that applied to full-length reads. Sequences were annotated with PyIR, a Python wrapper for IgBLAST v1.9, using IMGT germline references to assign V/J genes and CDR3. Reads were removed for weak V/J assignments (E-value above 1e-6), missing CDR3, stop codons, out-of-frame junctions, or ambiguous translated residues. V3J clonotypes were defined as sequences sharing an identical inferred V gene, J gene, and CDR3 amino acid sequence. The percentage overlap between two repertoires was calculated by dividing the number of shared unique clonotypes by the size of the smaller repertoire. RTK rarefaction, the Chao1 estimator, and Recon v2.1 estimates of unobserved clonotypes were used to assess repertoire richness. Generation probabilities were computed with OLGA for all TCRbeta clonotypes obtained by the gDNA method from a handful of donors. TCRdb provides this immuneACCESS table in a form limited to in-frame rearrangements. Some clones are lacking; in checked studies, under half of them reflect an unresolved V gene, and why the rest are absent is not known. V, J and clone size were drawn from that table, and D and trimming were deduced from the DNA. This sample gives approximately 2.3 million clones in total; approximately 93% of them show up just once. In total, the top ten clones hold about 0.39% of the sample.

The chain employs TRBV6-1 and TRBJ2-7; the junction holds 7 bases that match TRBD1. The TCR comes from a young man in good health. Some clones in this sample may be carry-over from other donors' samples. Material for sequencing was naive CD4+ T cells from PBMCs. Per the publication, the cell subset or site label means: CD45RA+ positively selected. This receptor carries the CDR3 CASRKGQTNYEQYF. Read as DNA, the sequence is TGTGCCAGCAGGAAGGGACAGACGAATTACGAGCAGTACTTC.